These T cell receptor beta chains were read from a single sample in a study of tumor-infiltrating lymphocytes in primary liver carcinoma. TCRdb fed the multiplex PCR reads into MiXCR, producing one record per CDR3 protein. The table has roughly 120,000 distinct CDR3 sequences, less than 80% seen once. Sequenced sample: liver tumor tissue from sampling region 1. The source is a woman aged 60-75 years with primary liver carcinoma and hepatitis B virus infection. CDR3s include the opening cysteine and the closing phenylalanine or tryptophan. The D gene is left open where the match is weak. Only part of the rows carry a size: once, few, many, or a class if the clone is expanded.

D gene,J gene,clone size,V gene,CDR3 protein,CDR3 DNA
TRBD2,TRBJ2-7,many,TRBV6-6,CASSYSAGGSYEQYF,TGTGCCAGCAGTTACTCGGCGGGGGGATCCTACGAGCAGTACTTC
-,TRBJ2-5,many,TRBV6-5,CASSYTGHHQETQYF,TGTGCCAGCAGTTACACGGGACACCACCAAGAGACCCAGTACTTC
-,TRBJ1-1,many,TRBV28,CASRGGVNTEAFF,TGTGCCAGTCGCGGAGGGGTGAACACTGAAGCTTTCTTT
TRBD2,TRBJ2-3,-,TRBV19,CASSTGTSGSASTDTQYF,TGTGCCAGTAGTACGGGGACTAGCGGGAGTGCTAGCACAGATACGCAGTATTTT
TRBD1,TRBJ1-2,many,TRBV4-2,CASSQAGEGAGYTF,TGTGCCAGCAGCCAAGCAGGGGAGGGGGCTGGCTACACCTTC
TRBD2,TRBJ2-2,-,TRBV7-8,CASSPAGDTGELFF,TGTGCCAGCAGCCCCGCGGGGGACACCGGGGAGCTGTTTTTT
-,TRBJ2-6,-,TRBV12-3/TRBV12-4,CASSLRRAGANLLTF,TGTGCCAGCAGTTTACGCAGGGCAGGGGCCAACCTCCTGACTTTC
TRBD1,TRBJ2-7,many,TRBV6-1,CASSEFGTGRYEQYF,TGTGCCAGCAGTGAATTTGGGACAGGCCGCTACGAGCAGTACTTC
TRBD2,TRBJ2-1,-,TRBV7-9,CASSSRISGRLNEQFF,TGTGCCAGCAGCTCGCGAATTAGCGGGAGGTTAAATGAGCAGTTCTTC
-,TRBJ1-6,-,TRBV14,CASSQDPSGGRNSTLHF,TGTGCCAGCAGCCAAGATCCTAGCGGGGGCCGAAATTCAACCCTCCACTTT
-,TRBJ2-1,many,TRBV29-1,CSFGAYNEQFF,TGCAGTTTCGGAGCCTACAATGAGCAGTTCTTC
TRBD1,TRBJ1-5,few,TRBV28,CASSLTGDFSYSNQPQHF,TGTGCCAGCAGTTTGACAGGGGACTTCTCTTATAGCAATCAGCCCCAGCATTTT
-,TRBJ2-2,medium-sized,TRBV11-3,CASSPRGDSGELFF,TGTGCCAGCAGCCCTAGGGGGGACAGCGGGGAGCTGTTTTTT
TRBD2,TRBJ2-3,many,TRBV4-1,CASSQDPGLAVRSTDTQYF,TGCGCCAGCAGCCAAGATCCGGGACTAGCGGTAAGAAGCACAGATACGCAGTATTTT
-,TRBJ2-7,medium-sized,TRBV11-3,CASSFSPRDGYEQYF,TGTGCCAGCAGCTTCTCCCCCCGGGACGGCTACGAGCAGTACTTC
TRBD1,TRBJ2-7,few,TRBV29-1,CSVEESGQGRQYF,TGCAGCGTTGAGGAGAGTGGACAGGGAAGGCAGTACTTC
TRBD2,TRBJ2-7,-,TRBV5-1,CASSSRTSGGVSYEQYF,TGCGCCAGCAGCTCGAGGACTAGCGGGGGAGTCTCCTACGAGCAGTACTTC
TRBD2,TRBJ2-1,-,TRBV11-2,CVSCLLTSGSFNEQFF,TGTGTCAGCTGCTTATTGACTAGCGGGAGTTTCAATGAGCAGTTCTTC
-,TRBJ2-3,few,TRBV5-4,CASSLGTLSTDTQYF,TGTGCCAGCAGCCTCGGGACATTAAGCACAGATACGCAGTATTTT
TRBD2,TRBJ2-1,-,TRBV11-2,CASSIGLVAGEPNEQFF,TGTGCCAGCAGCATAGGTCTGGTTGCGGGAGAGCCGAATGAGCAGTTCTTC
-,TRBJ2-1,-,TRBV7-9,CASSKIRDLGYNEQFF,TGTGCCAGCAGCAAAATCCGGGACCTCGGATACAATGAGCAGTTCTTC
TRBD1,TRBJ2-1,-,TRBV19,CASRPPTGAAYNEQFF,TGTGCCAGTAGACCTCCGACAGGGGCCGCCTACAATGAGCAGTTCTTC
TRBD2,TRBJ2-1,medium-sized,TRBV11-2,CASSLKSGRAYNEQFF,TGTGCCAGCAGCTTAAAAAGCGGGAGGGCCTACAATGAGCAGTTCTTC
TRBD1,TRBJ2-7,-,TRBV7-8,CAGSFTGGGEQYF,TGTGCCGGCAGCTTCACAGGGGGCGGCGAGCAGTACTTC
-,TRBJ2-7,-,TRBV11-2,CVSSPQTSTSYEQYF,TGTGTCAGCAGCCCACAGACGTCAACTAGCTACGAGCAGTACTTC
TRBD2,TRBJ2-3,-,TRBV5-6,CASNLYGRRDTQYF,TGTGCCAGCAACTTGTACGGGAGGAGAGATACGCAGTATTTT
-,TRBJ1-5,many,TRBV12-3/TRBV12-4,CASSPGAESNQPQHF,TGTGCCAGCAGCCCCGGGGCGGAGAGCAATCAGCCCCAGCATTTT
-,TRBJ2-3,-,TRBV28,CASSLVLIRETDTQYF,TGTGCCAGCAGTTTAGTCCTCATTAGGGAGACAGATACGCAGTATTTT
TRBD2,TRBJ2-3,-,TRBV11-2,CAGSLESAGVQYF,TGTGCCGGCAGCCTCGAGTCGGCGGGGGTGCAGTATTTT
-,TRBJ1-2,-,TRBV5-1,CASSRDLYGYIF,TGCGCCAGCAGCCGAGATTTATATGGCTACATCTTC
-,TRBJ2-1,few,TRBV25-1,CASSEAGPHSYNEQFF,TGTGCCAGCAGTGAGGCAGGGCCCCACTCCTACAATGAGCAGTTCTTC
-,TRBJ2-5,-,TRBV28,CASSLEARTQYF,TGTGCCAGCAGTTTAGAGGCGCGGACCCAGTACTTC
-,TRBJ2-1,-,TRBV11-2,CANRLTPLRSSYNEQFF,TGTGCCAACCGCCTTACCCCACTGAGGAGCTCCTACAATGAGCAGTTCTTC
TRBD2,TRBJ2-1,-,TRBV6-1,CASSGGAGGDYNEQFF,TGTGCCAGTAGTGGGGGCGCGGGAGGAGACTACAATGAGCAGTTCTTC
-,TRBJ1-1,-,TRBV5-4,CASRGEAGITEASF,TGTGCCAGCAGGGGAGAGGCAGGGATCACTGAAGCTTCCTTT
-,TRBJ2-3,-,TRBV4-1,CASSQTRGSDTEYF,TGCGCCAGCAGCCAAACTAGGGGCTCGGATACGGAGTATTTT
-,TRBJ1-4,-,TRBV29-1,CSVEDIQGANEKLFF,TGTAGCGTTGAAGATATACAGGGTGCTAATGAAAAACTGTTTTTT
-,TRBJ2-5,-,TRBV28,CASSFNIRETQYF,TGTGCCAGCAGTTTTAATATCCGGGAGACCCAGTACTTC
-,TRBJ2-1,-,TRBV28,CASRRSNSNNEQFF,TGTGCCAGCAGAAGGAGTAACTCCAACAATGAGCAGTTCTTC
-,TRBJ2-7,-,TRBV6-1,CASSASYEQDF,TGTGCCAGCAGTGCCTCCTACGAGCAAGACTTC
-,TRBJ2-5,-,TRBV13,CASNRPSTQETQYF,TGTGCCAGCAACCGGCCCTCGACCCAAGAGACCCAGTACTTC
TRBD1,TRBJ1-6,-,TRBV28,CASSRQGADPPLHF,TGTGCCAGCAGCCGACAGGGGGCTGATCCACCCCTCCACTTT
-,TRBJ1-4,many,TRBV29-1,CSVQGLNEKLFF,TGCAGCGTCCAGGGGCTAAATGAAAAACTGTTTTTT
-,TRBJ2-3,-,TRBV11-2,CASSLKRNTDTQYF,TGTGCCAGCAGCTTAAAGCGGAATACAGATACGCAGTATTTT
-,TRBJ1-2,-,TRBV11-2,CASCLGTYGYTF,TGTGCAAGCTGCCTGGGCACCTATGGCTACACCTTC
-,TRBJ1-5,-,TRBV7-8,CASSLTGINQPQHF,TGTGCCAGTAGCTTGACGGGTATAAATCAGCCCCAGCATTTT
-,TRBJ2-7,-,TRBV11-1,CASSPRTAGIREQYF,TGTGCCAGTAGCCCTCGGACAGCAGGAATACGTGAGCAGTACTTC
-,TRBJ2-6,few,TRBV28,CASSVGPSSGANVLTF,TGTGCCAGCAGTGTTGGCCCAAGCTCTGGGGCCAACGTCCTGACTTTC
-,TRBJ2-7,-,TRBV11-2,CANSHGERTSGSEQYF,TGTGCCAACAGCCACGGCGAGAGGACCTCGGGAAGCGAGCAGTACTTC
-,TRBJ2-2,many,TRBV4-1,CASSQGARQNTGELFF,TGCGCCAGCAGCCAAGGAGCGAGACAGAACACCGGGGAGCTGTTTTTT
-,TRBJ1-1,-,TRBV12-3/TRBV12-4,CASSLAEDNEAFF,TGTGCCAGTAGTTTAGCAGAGGACAATGAAGCTTTCTTT